Detailed here is one T cell receptor beta chain. Its antigen remains unknown. The data were obtained in a study of cytomegalovirus exposure and HLA in healthy donors. About the research overall: A preliminary data release comprised 80 million to 95 million unique TCRs obtained from HLA-typed donors. Most donors, about 77% of some 400 genotyped, fell in the Caucasian-associated ancestry cluster.

Study-wide findings and caveats: In a later analysis, at a false discovery rate of 0.05, 16,951 TCR beta sequences matched HLA alleles. Researchers reported from a later analysis that most CMV-associated TCR beta chains appeared HLA-restricted.

The CDR3 spans 16 residues. Germline values: CDR1 SGHNT, CDR2 YYREEE (reference sequence). V was trimmed by 4 bases and J by 0 bases, leaving 15 bases between them. The primer mix had 60 Vbeta and 13 Jbeta primers. This table comes from immunoSEQ multiplex PCR, and its TCRdb copy is limited to in-frame clones, with some not included. Seen here are about 130,000 clones, 80% observed once, and the top ten hold under 6%. Specimen: PBMCs. This clonotype was obtained from a young man in good health and CMV-seronegative. The chain employs TRBV5-4 and TRBJ2-3; weak D call: TRBD2 (6 bases). The CDR3 DNA reads as TGTGCCAGCAGCCGAAATGGCGGGATGAGCACAGATACGCAGTATTTT. Translated, it gives CASSRNGGMSTDTQYF.